This T cell receptor beta chain derives from a study of OX40 agonist ivuxolimab in advanced cancers. Collection of blood occurred at baseline, at cycle 4 day 1, and at cycle 7 day 1. Libraries were prepared by immunoSEQ multiplex PCR; TCRdb keeps only in-frame clonotypes and omits some of them. The table shows fewer than 50,000 clones, with about 89% occurring only once. The specimen was CD4+ or CD8+ T cells sorted from blood, collected in a trial of the OX40 agonist ivuxolimab. This TCR derives from an adult with an advanced solid tumor such as melanoma, head and neck, liver or kidney cancer.

The CDR3 coding sequence is TGTGCCAGCAGTTTTAGCGGGAGTGGTGAGCAGTACTTC. It yields the protein CASSFSGSGEQYF. This chain connects TRBV27 to TRBJ2-7; 9 bases are shared with TRBD2. This CDR3 spans 13 amino acids. Trimming at V came to 3 bases and at J to 7 bases, leaving 4 bases not matched to a gene. Looked up from germline, CDR1 is MNHEY and CDR2 is SMNVEV (reference sequence).